This T cell receptor beta chain was sequenced during a study of T cell responses to AZD1222 COVID-19 vaccine. Libraries were prepared by immunoSEQ multiplex PCR; TCRdb keeps only in-frame clonotypes and omits some of them. In the table there are over 120,000 clones, almost 95% of which are singletons. The trim removed 4 bases at V and 2 bases at J, leaving 4 bases unmatched. Germline CDR1 MNHEY, CDR2 SMNVEV (reference sequence). The CDR3 length is 14 residues. Of note for this clone: No antigen is known for it.

Broader study findings: CD4 TCRs associated with vaccination spanned spike, dominating at 160-218 and 743-854. Reportedly, nearly half of unique spike TCRs recognized epitopes outside B.1.351/B.1.1.7 mutations.

The TCR comes from an adult who received the AZD1222 COVID-19 vaccine. Sample: peripheral blood, taken 28 days after the second AZD1222 dose. The chain combines TRBV27 with TRBJ2-7; 8 nucleotides align to TRBD1. The CDR3 DNA reads as TGTGCCAGCAGTTCACTGGGACAGGCCTACGAGCAGTACTTC. Its protein product is CASSSLGQAYEQYF.